This T cell receptor beta chain was documented in a study of shared clonotypes between healthy human individuals (dated by TCRdb to the early 2020s). A note on the overall study: A couple of women and a few men aged 18 to 49 years were included in the cohort. Per donor, leukapheresis produced somewhere between about 0.9 and 9.5 billion PBMCs. Per donor, three plates each were used for CD4 naive and CD4 memory, two for CD8 naive, and one for CD8 memory. To increase sequencing depth and limit assay-specific biases, TCR repertoire library preparation and sequencing were carried out by different laboratories using diverse techniques. The study deeply sequenced blood TCR repertoires of about 5 healthy adults to estimate repertoire size and the extent of clonotype sharing between individuals.

CD8 naive samples were obtained by positive selection for CCR7 among CD45RO-negative cells, yielding a CD45RA+CCR7+ population from which TemRA cells were excluded. Healthy HIV-negative adults with no recently reported acute infections or vaccinations were included as donors. Only Caucasian adults living in Nashville, Tennessee, USA were represented among the donors. After blood collection by leukapheresis, PBMCs were isolated using Ficoll-Histopaque density gradient centrifugation and then cryopreserved in the vapor phase of liquid nitrogen. Analytical flow cytometry was used to check the purity and quantity of every magnetically sorted T cell population. From each sorted fraction, genomic DNA was isolated and quantified by UV absorbance on a Nanodrop 2000c. Broad study findings and their caveats: Larger estimated clonotype richness was generally found for naive subsets than for memory subsets. Even with the large sequencing depth, rarefaction of the sorted-subset datasets indicated that sequencing was incomplete. Compared with non-shared clonotypes, the clonotypes found in all four sorted-subset donors had higher generation probabilities. Pairwise subsampling led to the expectation that sequencing depth would affect the degree of clonotype sharing among donors. When a handful of donors were compared, the shared fraction of clonotypes was about 5% for naive CD4, about 4% for naive CD8, 2.3% for memory CD4, and 0.4% for memory CD8. Sampling was restricted to blood, and TCR repertoires in tissue are likely to differ from TCR repertoires in blood. Because the study included a small number of donors, the genetic and exposure-history diversity represented was limited.

Using the deep immunoSEQ assay, TCR CDR3 regions were amplified from genomic DNA by multiplex PCR. Extracted genomic DNA from each cell subset was distributed evenly across all wells of several immunoSEQ 96-well plates, and each plate was treated as a replicate. Each replicate PCR for sorted subsets received about 180 ng genomic DNA, equal to about 29,000 T cell genomes. Purified libraries were measured with a Qubit 3.0 fluorometer, size-checked on a Bioanalyzer 2100, and measured again with the KAPA Library Quantification kit. Each immunoSEQ 96-well plate was sequenced on its own single-read 150-cycle Illumina NextSeq 550 flow cell. Per the authors' processing: Because the immunoSEQ output held only junctional sequences and lacked quality scores, the filtering could not match the filtering applied to full-length reads. Sequences were annotated with PyIR, a Python wrapper for IgBLAST v1.9, using IMGT germline references to assign V/J genes and CDR3. Any read was removed if the V/J assignment was weak (E-value above 1e-6), the CDR3 was missing, or the read contained stop codons, out-of-frame junctions, or ambiguous translated residues. V3J clonotypes were defined by identical inferred V gene, J gene, and CDR3 amino acid sequence. To compute the percentage overlap between repertoires, the number of shared unique clonotypes was divided by the size of the smaller repertoire. Richness of each repertoire was evaluated using RTK rarefaction, the Chao1 estimator, and Recon v2.1 estimates of unobserved clonotypes. Generation probabilities were computed with OLGA for all TCRbeta clonotypes obtained by the gDNA method from a few donors. TCRdb took over this immuneACCESS table, retaining in-frame rearrangements with V and J assigned. Such tables are incomplete; in checked studies, under half of the missing clones stem from an unresolved V gene, and the remainder is unexplained. V, J and clone size are taken as reported in that table, and D and trimming were inferred from the DNA itself. Recorded for this sample are millions of clones; about 92% of them occurred a single time. The top ten hold roughly 1.8% of the sample.

Of note for this clone: What this receptor recognizes is not known. No qualities accompany the bases; no much larger clone lies one base away.

The germline V gene encodes CDR1 LNHDA and CDR2 SQIVND (reference sequence). The CDR3 runs 16 amino acids, cysteine and phenylalanine included. Only CDR3 DNA is held: 48 bases, read in frame from base 1. V is shortened by 7 bases, J by 2 bases, and the region joining them spans 18 bases. Sequenced input: naive CD8+ T cells from PBMCs. The cell subset or site label on this specimen signifies: CD45RA+CCR7+. The receptor chain draws on TRBV19 and TRBJ1-3; the D gene is perhaps TRBD1, from 5 matching bases. The sequence derives from a man between 18 and 29 years old in good health. Some clones in this sample may be carry-over from other donors' samples. The DNA is TGTGCCAGTACTCAAGACAGACTCACCCCTGGAAACACCATATATTTT. Its product reads: CASTQDRLTPGNTIYF.